This T cell receptor beta chain derives from a study of memory CD4+ T cells and cytomegalovirus serostatus. The sort gate was single viable CD3+CD4+CD8-CD45RO+ cells for memory CD4+ T cells. Sequenced by immunoSEQ multiplex PCR; TCRdb stores in-frame clones only, minus some. Of about 62,000 clones in the sample, approximately 80% were seen once. This TCR derives from an adult in good health and CMV-seropositive. Sequenced material: memory CD4+ T cells from blood.

The CDR3 here is CASSFQGNYEQYF. The CDR3 DNA reads as TGCGCCAGCAGCTTCCAAGGGAACTACGAGCAGTACTTC. V and J are TRBV5-1 and TRBJ2-7; no clear D. Trimming shortened V by 2 bases and J by 3 bases, and 9 bases separated the two germline ends. CDR1 SGHRS and CDR2 YFSETQ come from the germline V gene. This CDR3 spans 13 amino acids.